Described below is a single T cell receptor beta chain sequence and its context. The data originate from a study of blood T cell repertoires in COVID-19. Study overall: The analysed material was cDNA or gDNA that came from T cells, B-cell-depleted T cells, or PBMCs.

Clones were read by immunoSEQ multiplex PCR, and TCRdb kept only the in-frame ones, dropping some. The table shows about 170,000 clones, with about four fifths occurring only once. V dropped 0 bases and J dropped 7 bases, with 14 bases sitting between them. The CDR3 totals 15 residues. Germline assignment: CDR1 MGHRA and CDR2 YSYEKL. The sequence was collected from a woman between 65 and 79 years old who had recovered from COVID-19. Specimen: peripheral blood. The chain links TRBV4-1 to TRBJ2-3; possibly TRBD2 for D (6 bases). The DNA of the CDR3 is TGCGCCAGCAGCCAAGACCCGGGGGTGGGAAATACGCAGTATTTT. Its protein is CASSQDPGVGNTQYF.